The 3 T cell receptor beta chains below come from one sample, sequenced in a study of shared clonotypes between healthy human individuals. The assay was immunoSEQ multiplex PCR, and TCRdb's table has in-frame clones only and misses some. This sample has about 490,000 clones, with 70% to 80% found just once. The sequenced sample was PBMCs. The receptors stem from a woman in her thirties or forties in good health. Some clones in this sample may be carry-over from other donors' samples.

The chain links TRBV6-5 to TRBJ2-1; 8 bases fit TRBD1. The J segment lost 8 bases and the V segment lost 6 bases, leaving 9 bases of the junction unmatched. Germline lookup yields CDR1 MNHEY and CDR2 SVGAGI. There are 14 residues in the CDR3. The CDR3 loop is CASRPFQGAYEQFF. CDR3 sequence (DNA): TGTGCCAGCAGACCCTTCCAGGGGGCCTATGAGCAGTTCTTC.

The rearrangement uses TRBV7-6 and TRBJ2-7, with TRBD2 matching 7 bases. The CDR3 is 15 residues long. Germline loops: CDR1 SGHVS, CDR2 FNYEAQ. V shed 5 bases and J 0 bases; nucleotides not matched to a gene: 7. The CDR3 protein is CASSPLPSGSYEQYF. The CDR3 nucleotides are TGTGCCAGCAGCCCCCTCCCTAGCGGCTCCTACGAGCAGTACTTC.

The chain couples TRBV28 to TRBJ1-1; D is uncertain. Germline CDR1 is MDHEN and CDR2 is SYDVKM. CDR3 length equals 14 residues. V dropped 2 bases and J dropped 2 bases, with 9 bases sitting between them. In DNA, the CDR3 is TGTGCCAGCAGTTTAGCGGATGGTAACACTGAAGCTTTCTTT. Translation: CASSLADGNTEAFF.